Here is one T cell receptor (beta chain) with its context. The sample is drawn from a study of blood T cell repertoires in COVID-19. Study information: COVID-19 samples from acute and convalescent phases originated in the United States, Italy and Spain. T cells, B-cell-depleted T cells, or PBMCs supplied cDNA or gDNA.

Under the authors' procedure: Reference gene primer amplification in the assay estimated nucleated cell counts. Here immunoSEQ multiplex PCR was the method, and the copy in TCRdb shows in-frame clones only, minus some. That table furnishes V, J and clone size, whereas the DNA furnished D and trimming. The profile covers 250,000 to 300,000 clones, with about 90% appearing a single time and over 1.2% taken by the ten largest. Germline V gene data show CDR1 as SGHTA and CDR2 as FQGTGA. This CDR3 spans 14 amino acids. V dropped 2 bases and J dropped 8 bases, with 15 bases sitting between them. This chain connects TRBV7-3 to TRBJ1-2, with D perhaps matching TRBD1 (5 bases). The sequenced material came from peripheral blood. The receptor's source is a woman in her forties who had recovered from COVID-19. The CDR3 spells CASSLLGQGGGYTF. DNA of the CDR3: TGTGCCAGCAGCTTACTTGGTCAGGGTGGCGGCTACACCTTC.